One and the same sample provided the 12 T cell receptor beta chains below, sequenced in a study of blood T cell repertoires in COVID-19. Generated by immunoSEQ multiplex PCR, the TCRdb table keeps only in-frame clones and is missing some. The sample contains about 270,000 clones, roughly nine tenths of which appear only once. Sample: peripheral blood. These receptors came from a woman aged 30 to 39 with COVID-19, enrolled during active disease.

The V call is TRBV5-1, the J call TRBJ2-5; TRBD2 matches 11 bases. The CDR3 contains 17 residues. J gave up 5 bases and V 4 bases, and 13 bases lay outside the gene matches. Germline V lookup: CDR1 SGHRS, CDR2 YFSETQ. The CDR3 loop is CASSLTSGGTSRETQYF. DNA for the CDR3: TGCGCCAGCAGCCTAACTAGCGGGGGTACCTCTCGGGAGACCCAGTACTTC.

J is TRBJ1-2 and V is TRBV2, with D possibly being TRBD1 (5 bases). The CDR3 extends over 14 amino acids. CDR1 and CDR2 (germline): SNHLY, FYNNEI. V lost 3 bases and J lost 8, with 16 bases in between. CDR3 in DNA: TGTGCCAGCAGTGAGGGGCAGGTGATACTAGGCTACACCTTC. Residues: CASSEGQVILGYTF.

The J gene is TRBJ1-1, the V gene TRBV5-6; 10 bases fit TRBD1. The CDR3 contains 13 residues. In germline, CDR1 is SGHDT, CDR2 YYEEEE. J gave up 5 bases and V 3 bases, and 1 base lay outside the gene matches. The CDR3, as DNA: TGTGCCAGCAGCTGGGGACAGGGGACTGAAGCTTTCTTT. Amino acid sequence: CASSWGQGTEAFF.

The chain has TRBV19 and TRBJ2-7, with D possibly matching TRBD2 (5 bases). Germline V gene data show CDR1 as LNHDA and CDR2 as SQIVND (reference sequence). The CDR3 has 14 residues. The germline V and J ends were trimmed by 8 bases and 1 base, with 15 bases remaining between them. CDR3 sequence reads: CASGAAGRSYEQYF. As DNA, the CDR3 is TGTGCCAGTGGAGCGGCGGGCAGATCCTACGAGCAGTACTTC.

The rearrangement joins TRBV4-1 to TRBJ2-1; D possibly corresponds to TRBD2 (6 bases). The CDR3 is made up of 15 amino acids. Germline V gives CDR1 MGHRA, CDR2 YSYEKL. V was cut by 1 base and J by 3 bases, with 10 bases left in between. The CDR3 DNA is TGCGCCAGCAGCCAAGTAGCGGAGGTCTACAATGAGCAGTTCTTC. It specifies CASSQVAEVYNEQFF.

The rearrangement links TRBV7-8 to TRBJ2-7; D is possibly TRBD1 (5 bases). The germline V gene encodes CDR1 SGHVS and CDR2 FQNEAQ. There are 13 residues in the CDR3. Trimming pared 1 base from V and 6 bases from J, leaving 10 bases between. CDR3 in DNA: TGTGCCAGCAGCTTAGAAGACAGCGCCGAGCAGTACTTC. Protein: CASSLEDSAEQYF.

The chain recombines TRBV3-1 (or the pseudogene TRBV3-2) with TRBJ1-1; D not certain. Germline V CDR1 and CDR2: LGHDT, YNNKEL (reference sequence). The CDR3 sequence is 13 residues long. V was pared by 4 bases and J by 1 base, with 7 bases between. The DNA of the CDR3 is TGTGCCAGCAGCCCGGACTGGAACACTGAAGCTTTCTTT. Its protein is CASSPDWNTEAFF.

V usage is TRBV29-1 and J usage is TRBJ2-7; D is uncertain. V was clipped by 4 bases and J by 3 bases, with 10 bases between them. The V gene's germline CDR1 is SQVTM and CDR2 ANQGSEA. The length of the CDR3 is 12 residues. Here the CDR3 reads CSVVRDNYEQYF. CDR3 in DNA: TGCAGCGTTGTTCGTGACAACTACGAGCAGTACTTC.

CDR3 protein: CASSYSGGSYEQYF. CDR3 nucleotides: TGTGCCAGCAGTTACTCGGGGGGCTCCTACGAGCAGTACTTC. The chain couples TRBV6-6 to TRBJ2-7, with D possibly matching TRBD2 (6 bases). The ends were cut back, 0 bases at V and 0 bases at J, with 6 bases in the middle. The CDR3 loop spans 14 amino acids. The germline V gene has CDR1 MNHNY and CDR2 SVGAGI (reference sequence).

The chain recombines TRBV7-2 with TRBJ1-5; no reliable D call. The CDR3 has 17 residues. Trimming removed 5 bases at V and 0 bases at J, with 17 bases between. The germline V gene encodes CDR1 SGHTA and CDR2 FQGNSA. The CDR3 sequence is CASSPQSSGYSNQPQHF. As DNA, the CDR3 is TGTGCCAGCAGCCCCCAATCATCGGGATATAGCAATCAGCCCCAGCATTTT.

The chain couples TRBV28 to TRBJ2-1, with 7 bases aligning to TRBD2. V dropped 4 bases and J dropped 4; count of bases not matched to a gene: 7. The CDR3 is 15 amino acids. Looked up from germline, CDR1 is MDHEN and CDR2 is SYDVKM. DNA of the CDR3: TGTGCCAGCAGTTCTAGACTAGCCCAATACAATGAGCAGTTCTTC. Protein: CASSSRLAQYNEQFF. Using reference TRBV28 and TRBJ2-1 for the parts outside the CDR3, the full variable domain is DVKVTQSSRYLVKRTGEKVFLECVQDMDHENMFWYRQDPGLGLRLIYFSYDVKMKEKGDIPEGYSVSREKKERFSLILESASTNQTSMYLCASSSRLAQYNEQFFGPGTRLTVL.

The chain carries TRBV28 and TRBJ1-2, with 7 bases lining up with TRBD1. The CDR3 is 15 amino acids. Trimming at V came to 2 bases and at J to 6 bases, leaving 9 bases not matched to a gene. Germline V lookup: CDR1 MDHEN, CDR2 SYDVKM. The CDR3 protein is CASSLHEGAKDGYTF. The CDR3 nucleotides are TGTGCCAGCAGTTTACATGAGGGGGCCAAGGATGGCTACACCTTC.